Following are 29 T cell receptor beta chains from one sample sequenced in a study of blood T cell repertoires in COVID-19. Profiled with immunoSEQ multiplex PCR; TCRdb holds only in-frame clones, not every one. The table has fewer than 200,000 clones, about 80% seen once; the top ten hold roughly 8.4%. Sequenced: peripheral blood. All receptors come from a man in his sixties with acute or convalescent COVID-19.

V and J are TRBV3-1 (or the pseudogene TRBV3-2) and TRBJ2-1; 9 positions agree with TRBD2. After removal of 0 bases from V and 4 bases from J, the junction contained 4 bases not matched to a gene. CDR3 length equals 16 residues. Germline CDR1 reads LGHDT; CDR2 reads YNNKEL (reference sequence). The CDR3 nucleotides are TGTGCCAGCAGCCAAGATTCAGCGGGGGGATACAATGAGCAGTTCTTC. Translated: CASSQDSAGGYNEQFF.

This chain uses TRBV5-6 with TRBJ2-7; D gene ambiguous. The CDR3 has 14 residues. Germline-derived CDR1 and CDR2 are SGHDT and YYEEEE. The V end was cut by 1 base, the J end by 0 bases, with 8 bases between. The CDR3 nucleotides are TGTGCCAGCAGCTTGTCACATATCTCCTACGAGCAGTACTTC. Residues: CASSLSHISYEQYF.

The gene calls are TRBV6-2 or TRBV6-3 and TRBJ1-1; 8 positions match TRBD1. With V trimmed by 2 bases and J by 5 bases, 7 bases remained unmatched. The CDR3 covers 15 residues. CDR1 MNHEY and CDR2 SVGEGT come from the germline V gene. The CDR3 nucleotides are TGTGCCAGCAGTTACCGGACAGGGCTACGTACTGAAGCTTTCTTT. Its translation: CASSYRTGLRTEAFF.

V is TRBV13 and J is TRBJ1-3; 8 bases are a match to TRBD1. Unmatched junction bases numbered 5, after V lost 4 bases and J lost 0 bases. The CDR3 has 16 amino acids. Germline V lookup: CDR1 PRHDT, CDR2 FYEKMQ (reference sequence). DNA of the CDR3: TGTGCCAGCAGCTCGGGGACAGGTTCCTCTGGAAACACCATATATTTT. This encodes CASSSGTGSSGNTIYF.

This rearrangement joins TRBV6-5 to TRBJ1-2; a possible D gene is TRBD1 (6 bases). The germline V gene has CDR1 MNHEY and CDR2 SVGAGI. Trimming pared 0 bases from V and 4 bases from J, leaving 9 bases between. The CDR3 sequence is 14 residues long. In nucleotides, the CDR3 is TGTGCCAGCAGTTACTCGGACAGAGGCTATGGCTACACCTTC. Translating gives CASSYSDRGYGYTF.

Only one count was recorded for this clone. This CDR3 reads CASSAQNQPQHF. Here the CDR3 DNA reads TGTGCCAGCAGTGCACAAAATCAGCCCCAGCATTTT. This chain links TRBV2 with TRBJ1-5; D ambiguous. Germline CDR1 SNHLY, CDR2 FYNNEI. The V gene lost 4 bases and the J gene lost 4 bases, with 5 bases spanning the gap. The CDR3 contains 12 residues.

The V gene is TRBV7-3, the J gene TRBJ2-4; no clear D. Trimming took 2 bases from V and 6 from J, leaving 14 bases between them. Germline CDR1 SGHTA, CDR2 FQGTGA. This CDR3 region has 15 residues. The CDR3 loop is CASSLFLADGNIQYF. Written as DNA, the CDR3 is TGTGCCAGCAGCTTATTCCTTGCGGATGGAAACATTCAGTACTTC. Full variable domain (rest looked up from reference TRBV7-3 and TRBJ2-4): GAGVSQTPSNKVTEKGKYVELRCDPISGHTALYWYRQSLGQGPEFLIYFQGTGAADDSGLPNDRFFAVRPEGSVSTLKIQRTERGDSAVYLCASSLFLADGNIQYFGAGTRLSVL.

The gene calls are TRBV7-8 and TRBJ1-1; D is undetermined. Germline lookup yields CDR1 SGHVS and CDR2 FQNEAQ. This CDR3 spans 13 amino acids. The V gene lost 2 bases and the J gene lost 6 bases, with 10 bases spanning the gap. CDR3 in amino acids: CASSLIGVSEAFF. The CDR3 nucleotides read TGTGCCAGCAGCTTAATCGGTGTTTCTGAAGCTTTCTTT.

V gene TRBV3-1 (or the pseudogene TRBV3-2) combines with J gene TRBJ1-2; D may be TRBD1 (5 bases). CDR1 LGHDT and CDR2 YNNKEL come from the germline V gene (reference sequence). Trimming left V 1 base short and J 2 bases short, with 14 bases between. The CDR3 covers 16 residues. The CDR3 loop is CASSQGRGLLNYGYTF. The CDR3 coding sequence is TGTGCCAGCAGCCAAGGAAGGGGACTGCTGAACTATGGCTACACCTTC.

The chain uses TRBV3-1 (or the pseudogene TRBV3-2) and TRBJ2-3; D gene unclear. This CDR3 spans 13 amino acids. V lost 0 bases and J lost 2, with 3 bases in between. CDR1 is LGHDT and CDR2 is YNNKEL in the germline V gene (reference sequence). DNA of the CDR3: TGTGCCAGCAGCCAAGACCACACAGATACGCAGTATTTT. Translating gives CASSQDHTDTQYF.

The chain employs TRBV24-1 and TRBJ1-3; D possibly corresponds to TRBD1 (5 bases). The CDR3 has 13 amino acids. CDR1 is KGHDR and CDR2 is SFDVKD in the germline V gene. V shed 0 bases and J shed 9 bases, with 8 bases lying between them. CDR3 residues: CATSDLRGGTIYF. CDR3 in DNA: TGTGCCACCAGTGATTTGCGGGGGGGCACCATATATTTT.

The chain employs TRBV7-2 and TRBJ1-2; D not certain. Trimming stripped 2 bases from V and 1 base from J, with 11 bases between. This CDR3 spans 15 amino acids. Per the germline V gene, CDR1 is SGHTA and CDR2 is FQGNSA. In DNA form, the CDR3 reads TGTGCCAGCAGCTTATATGGTACGGGTAACTATGGCTACACCTTC. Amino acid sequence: CASSLYGTGNYGYTF.

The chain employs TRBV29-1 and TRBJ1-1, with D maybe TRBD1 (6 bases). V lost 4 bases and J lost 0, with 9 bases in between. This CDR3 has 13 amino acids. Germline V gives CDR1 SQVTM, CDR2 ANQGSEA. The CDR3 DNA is TGCAGCGTTGTAACAGGGTTGAACACTGAAGCTTTCTTT. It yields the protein CSVVTGLNTEAFF.

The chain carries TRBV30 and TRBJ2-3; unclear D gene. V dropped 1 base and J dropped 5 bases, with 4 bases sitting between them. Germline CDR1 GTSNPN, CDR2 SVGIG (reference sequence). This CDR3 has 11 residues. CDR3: CAWSGKDTQYF. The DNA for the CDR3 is TGTGCCTGGAGTGGTAAAGATACGCAGTATTTT. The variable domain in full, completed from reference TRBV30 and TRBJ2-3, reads SQTIHQWPATLVQPVGSPLSLECTVEGTSNPNLYWYRQAAGRGLQLLFYSVGIGQISSEVPQNLSASRPQDRQFILSSKKLLLSDSGFYLCAWSGKDTQYFGPGTRLTVL.

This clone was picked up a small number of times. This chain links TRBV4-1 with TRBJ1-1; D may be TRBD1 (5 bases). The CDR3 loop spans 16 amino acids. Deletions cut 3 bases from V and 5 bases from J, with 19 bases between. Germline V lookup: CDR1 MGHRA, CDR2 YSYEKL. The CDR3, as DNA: TGCGCCAGCAGCCAGTCCCCCGGGACGGGGGGGACTGAAGCTTTCTTT. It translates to CASSQSPGTGGTEAFF.

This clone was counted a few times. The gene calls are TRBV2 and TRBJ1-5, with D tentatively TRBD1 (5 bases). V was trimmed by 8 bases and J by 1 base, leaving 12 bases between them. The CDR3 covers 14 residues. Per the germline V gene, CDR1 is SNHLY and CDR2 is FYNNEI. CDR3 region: CASGGTVSNQPQHF. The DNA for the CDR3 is TGTGCCAGCGGGGGGACTGTGAGCAATCAGCCCCAGCATTTT.

The CDR3 loop reads CASSLTGGLETQYF. The CDR3, as DNA: TGCGCCAGCAGCTTAACGGGGGGCCTAGAGACCCAGTACTTC. The chain couples TRBV5-1 to TRBJ2-5; a weak D match, TRBD2 (7 bases). Germline V gives CDR1 SGHRS, CDR2 YFSETQ. This CDR3 has 14 residues. The V and J ends lost 2 bases and 4 bases respectively, with 12 bases between them.

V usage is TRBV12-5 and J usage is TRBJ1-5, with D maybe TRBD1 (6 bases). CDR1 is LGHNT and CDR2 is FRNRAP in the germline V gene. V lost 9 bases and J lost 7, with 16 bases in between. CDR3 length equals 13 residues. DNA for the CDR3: TGTGCTAGCGGGGAGGGGGTAGTGCAGCCCCAGCATTTT. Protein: CASGEGVVQPQHF.

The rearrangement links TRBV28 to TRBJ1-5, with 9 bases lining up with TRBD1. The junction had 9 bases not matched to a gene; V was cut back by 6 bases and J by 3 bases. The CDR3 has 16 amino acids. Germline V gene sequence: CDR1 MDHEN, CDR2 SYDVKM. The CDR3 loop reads CASSSLTGGNNQPQHF. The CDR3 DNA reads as TGTGCCAGCAGCTCTTTGACAGGGGGTAACAATCAGCCCCAGCATTTT. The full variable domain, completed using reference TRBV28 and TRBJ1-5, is DVKVTQSSRYLVKRTGEKVFLECVQDMDHENMFWYRQDPGLGLRLIYFSYDVKMKEKGDIPEGYSVSREKKERFSLILESASTNQTSMYLCASSSLTGGNNQPQHFGDGTRLSIL.

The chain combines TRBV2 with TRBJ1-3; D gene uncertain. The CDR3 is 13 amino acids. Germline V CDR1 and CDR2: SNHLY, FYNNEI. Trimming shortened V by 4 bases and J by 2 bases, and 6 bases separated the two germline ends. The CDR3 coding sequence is TGTGCCAGCAGTGGGTCGGCTGGAAACACCATATATTTT. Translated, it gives CASSGSAGNTIYF.

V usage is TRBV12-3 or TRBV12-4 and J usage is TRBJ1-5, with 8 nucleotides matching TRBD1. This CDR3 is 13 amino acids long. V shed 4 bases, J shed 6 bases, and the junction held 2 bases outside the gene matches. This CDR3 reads CASSWTGFQPQHF. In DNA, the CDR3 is TGTGCCAGCAGTTGGACAGGGTTTCAGCCCCAGCATTTT.

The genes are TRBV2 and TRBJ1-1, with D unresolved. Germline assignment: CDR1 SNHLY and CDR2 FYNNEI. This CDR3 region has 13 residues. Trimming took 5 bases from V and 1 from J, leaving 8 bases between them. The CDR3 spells CASSSGRNTEAFF. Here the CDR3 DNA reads TGTGCCAGCAGTTCGGGTCGGAACACTGAAGCTTTCTTT.

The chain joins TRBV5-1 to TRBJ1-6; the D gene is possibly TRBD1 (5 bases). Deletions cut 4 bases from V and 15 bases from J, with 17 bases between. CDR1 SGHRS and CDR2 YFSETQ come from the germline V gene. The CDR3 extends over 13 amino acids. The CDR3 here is CASSDRNFRDLHF. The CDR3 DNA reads TGCGCCAGCAGCGACCGGAATTTCAGGGACCTCCACTTT.

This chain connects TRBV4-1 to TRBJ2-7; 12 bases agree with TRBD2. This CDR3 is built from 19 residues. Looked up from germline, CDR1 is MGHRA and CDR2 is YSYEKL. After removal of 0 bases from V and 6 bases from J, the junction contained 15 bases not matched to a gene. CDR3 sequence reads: CASSQDKSSGGVYRLEQYF. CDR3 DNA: TGCGCCAGCAGCCAAGATAAGTCTAGCGGGGGGGTCTATCGCCTCGAGCAGTACTTC.

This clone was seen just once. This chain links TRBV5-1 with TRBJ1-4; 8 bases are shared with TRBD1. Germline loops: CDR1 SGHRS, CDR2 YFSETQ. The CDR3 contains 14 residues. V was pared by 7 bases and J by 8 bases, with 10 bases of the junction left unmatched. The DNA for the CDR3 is TGCGCCAGCGGGATCAGGGGGCTCGAAGAAAAACTGTTTTTT. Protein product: CASGIRGLEEKLFF.

CDR3 loop: CASSQDGLAGGRTDTQYF. DNA for the CDR3: TGCGCCAGCAGCCAAGACGGACTAGCGGGGGGACGCACAGATACGCAGTATTTT. The chain links TRBV4-3 to TRBJ2-3; 14 bases line up with TRBD2. V lost 0 bases to trimming and J lost 1 base; unmatched junction nucleotides: 3. This CDR3 is 18 amino acids long. Per germline, CDR1 LGHNA and CDR2 YSLEER.

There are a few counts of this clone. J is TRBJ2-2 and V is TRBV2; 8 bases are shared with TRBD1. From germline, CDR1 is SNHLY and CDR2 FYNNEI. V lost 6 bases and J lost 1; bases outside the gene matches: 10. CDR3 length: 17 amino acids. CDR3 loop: CASRIPPGQGNTGELFF. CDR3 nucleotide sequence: TGTGCCAGCAGAATCCCCCCCGGACAGGGGAACACCGGGGAGCTGTTTTTT.

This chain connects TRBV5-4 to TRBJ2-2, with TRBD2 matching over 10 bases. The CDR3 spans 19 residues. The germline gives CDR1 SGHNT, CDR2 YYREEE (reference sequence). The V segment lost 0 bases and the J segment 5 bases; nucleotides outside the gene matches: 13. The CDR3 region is CASSLAGLAGVTRTGELFF. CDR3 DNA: TGTGCCAGCAGCTTGGCCGGGCTAGCGGGGGTTACGAGGACCGGGGAGCTGTTTTTT.

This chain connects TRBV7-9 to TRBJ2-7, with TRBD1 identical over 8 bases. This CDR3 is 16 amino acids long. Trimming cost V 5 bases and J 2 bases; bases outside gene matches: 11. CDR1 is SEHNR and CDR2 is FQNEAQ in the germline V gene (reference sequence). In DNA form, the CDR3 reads TGTGCCAGCAGCCCCGGACAGGGTCCGGGCCCCTACGAGCAGTACTTC. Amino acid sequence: CASSPGQGPGPYEQYF.